This T cell receptor beta chain was obtained from a study of shared clonotypes between healthy human individuals. General study findings and limits: Rarefaction showed that sequencing of sorted subsets was incomplete (despite large depth). In a few donors, approximately 5% of naive CD4 clonotypes appeared in common.

The CDR3 is 15 residues long. Germline CDR1 SGHTA, CDR2 FQGNSA. Trimming at V came to 5 bases and at J to 4 bases, leaving 10 bases not matched to a gene. For this clone: Its antigen is still unknown.

Libraries were prepared by immunoSEQ multiplex PCR; TCRdb keeps only in-frame clonotypes and omits some of them. This table holds over a million clones, roughly 96% found once. Sequenced material: naive CD4+ T cells sorted from blood. As for subset: CD45RA+ positively selected. The receptor was derived from a man younger than 40 in good health. This sequence joins TRBV7-2 and TRBJ2-7; 8 nucleotides match TRBD2. CDR3 loop: CASSHRVLAEYEQYF. DNA for the CDR3: TGTGCCAGCAGCCACCGTGTACTAGCGGAATACGAGCAGTACTTC.